The sequence of this T cell receptor beta chain was determined in a study of T cells expressing NK-cell markers. As for the study in general: Sorted CD3+CD56+NKG2C+, CD3+CD56+NKG2C- and CD3+CD56-NKG2C+ T cells provided the TCR beta repertoires. Most of the eight sequenced donors tested HCMV-seropositive; one tested seronegative.

General observations from the study: The leading position in the CD3+CD56-NKG2C+ fraction of a handful of donors also went to these clonotypes. The study did not resolve the HCMV specificity of expanded NKG2C+ T cell clones.

For each CDR3 protein, TCRdb gives one entry from its re-call of the 5' RACE reads, without DNA. This sample's table has about 380,000 distinct CDR3 sequences. The CDR3 runs 13 residues. The germline gives CDR1 GTSNPN, CDR2 SVGIG (reference sequence). Comment on this clonotype: Its antigen remains unidentified.

V usage is TRBV30 and J usage is TRBJ2-3; with no DNA, the TCRdb D assignment of TRBD1 cannot be verified. Sequencing was carried out using blood T cells: a sorted CD56 or NKG2C T cell subset, CD4+ or CD8+ T cells, or bulk PBMC T cells (not recorded which). The TCR sequence derives from a man aged 18-70 years in good health. The CDR3 spells CANRGGQGDTQYF.